This T cell receptor beta chain was sequenced during a study of CD8 T cells in ankylosing spondylitis. This clonotype was detected many times. Via MiXCR, TCRdb re-called the 5' RACE reads, giving one row per CDR3 protein. The data show about 140,000 distinct CDR3 sequences, with 7% to 10% seen just once and roughly 7.2% held by the top ten. Germline loops: CDR1 KGHDR, CDR2 SFDVKD. Trimming shortened V by 4 bases and J by 7 bases, and 21 bases separated the two germline ends. The CDR3 loop spans 16 amino acids. This sequence joins TRBV24-1 and TRBJ2-5; D is tentatively TRBD1 or TRBD2 (6 bases each). Sequenced input: synovial fluid, either unsorted or a sorted T cell fraction (not recorded which). This clonotype was obtained from a male donor with ankylosing spondylitis. CDR3 protein: CATSEGRGGTKVTQYF. CDR3 in DNA: TGTGCCACCAGTGAAGGTAGAGGGGGGACGAAAGTGACCCAGTACTTC.